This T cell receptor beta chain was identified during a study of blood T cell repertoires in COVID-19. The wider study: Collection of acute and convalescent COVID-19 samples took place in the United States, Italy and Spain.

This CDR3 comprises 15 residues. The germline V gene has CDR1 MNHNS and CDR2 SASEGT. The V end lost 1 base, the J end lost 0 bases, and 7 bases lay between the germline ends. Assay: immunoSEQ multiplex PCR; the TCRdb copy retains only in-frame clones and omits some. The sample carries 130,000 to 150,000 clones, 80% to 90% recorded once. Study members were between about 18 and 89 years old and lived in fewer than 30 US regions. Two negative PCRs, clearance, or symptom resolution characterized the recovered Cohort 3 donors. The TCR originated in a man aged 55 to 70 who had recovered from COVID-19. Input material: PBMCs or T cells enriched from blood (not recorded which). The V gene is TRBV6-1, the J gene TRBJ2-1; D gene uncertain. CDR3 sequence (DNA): TGTGCCAGCAGTGAAGATAGTTACTCCTACAATGAGCAGTTCTTC. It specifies CASSEDSYSYNEQFF.